This is a list of T cell receptor beta chains from one sample in a study of shared clonotypes between healthy human individuals. Measured with immunoSEQ multiplex PCR; TCRdb has only the in-frame clones, and not every one. The table shows 2 million to 2.5 million clones, with 95% occurring only once. Sample: naive CD4+ T cells sorted from blood. The receptors derive from a man aged 18 to 30 in good health. Each CDR3 is given with its conserved first and last residue. A D gene is named only where the DNA matches it firmly. Clone size is shown for a subset of rows, as once, few, many or a class of expanded clone.

V gene,J gene,clone size,D gene,CDR3 length,CDR3 protein,CDR3 DNA
TRBV7-9,TRBJ2-6,-,-,14,CASSLGAGANVLTF,TGTGCCAGCAGCTTAGGGGCTGGGGCCAACGTCCTGACTTTC
TRBV5-1,TRBJ2-1,-,-,15,CASSLTANSYNEQFF,TGCGCCAGCAGCTTGACAGCGAATAGCTACAATGAGCAGTTCTTC
TRBV5-1,TRBJ2-1,-,-,17,CASSLRFHALLADEQFF,TGCGCCAGCAGCTTAAGGTTCCACGCGCTACTAGCTGATGAGCAGTTCTTC
TRBV16,TRBJ1-5,once,-,13,CASSQSDNQPQHF,TGTGCCAGCAGCCAATCGGACAATCAGCCCCAGCATTTT
TRBV18,TRBJ1-5,-,-,15,CASSPRDGRVQPQHF,TGTGCCAGCTCACCCCGTGACGGGAGAGTCCAGCCCCAGCATTTT
TRBV11-2,TRBJ2-7,-,TRBD2,13,CASSLWGGYEQYF,TGTGCCAGCAGCTTATGGGGGGGGTACGAGCAGTACTTC
TRBV15,TRBJ2-1,-,-,15,CATSRVTAAYNEQFF,TGTGCCACCAGCAGAGTTACGGCGGCCTACAATGAGCAGTTCTTC
TRBV30,TRBJ1-1,-,-,14,CAWREEGGNTEAFF,TGTGCCTGGAGGGAAGAGGGGGGGAACACTGAAGCTTTCTTT
TRBV2,TRBJ2-7,-,-,14,CASSFRGHSYEQYF,TGTGCCAGCAGCTTCAGAGGACACTCCTACGAGCAGTACTTC
TRBV27,TRBJ2-7,-,TRBD2,14,CASSVLAGPYEQYF,TGTGCCAGCAGCGTACTAGCGGGTCCCTACGAGCAGTACTTC
TRBV5-1,TRBJ1-5,-,TRBD1,15,CASSPMGQSNQPQHF,TGCGCCAGCAGCCCCATGGGACAGAGCAATCAGCCCCAGCATTTT
TRBV30,TRBJ2-7,once,-,13,CAWNTLKAYEQYF,TGTGCCTGGAACACACTTAAAGCCTACGAGCAGTACTTC
TRBV28,TRBJ1-1,-,-,16,CASSSPARQTNTEAFF,TGTGCCAGCAGTTCGCCGGCCCGGCAGACTAACACTGAAGCTTTCTTT
TRBV10-3,TRBJ1-1,once,-,14,CAISEATGPTEAFF,TGTGCCATCAGTGAGGCCACAGGGCCCACTGAAGCTTTCTTT
TRBV18,TRBJ2-7,-,TRBD1,15,CASSTGQVPSYEQYF,TGTGCCAGCTCAACGGGACAGGTACCATCCTACGAGCAGTACTTC
TRBV11-2,TRBJ1-6,-,TRBD1,13,CASRQGDNSPLHF,TGTGCCAGCAGACAGGGGGATAATTCACCCCTCCACTTT
TRBV12-5,TRBJ2-7,-,-,16,CASGPTPTAGSYEQYF,TGTGCTAGTGGCCCAACGCCGACAGCCGGGTCCTACGAGCAGTACTTC
TRBV6-6,TRBJ2-2,-,TRBD1,14,CASRETGGTGELFF,TGTGCCAGCAGGGAAACAGGGGGCACCGGGGAGCTGTTTTTT
TRBV2,TRBJ2-7,-,TRBD2,15,CASSGTSGGQGEQYF,TGTGCCAGCAGTGGGACTAGCGGGGGCCAGGGGGAGCAGTACTTC
TRBV15,TRBJ2-7,-,-,12,CATSIPSYEQYF,TGTGCCACCAGCATCCCTTCCTACGAGCAGTACTTC